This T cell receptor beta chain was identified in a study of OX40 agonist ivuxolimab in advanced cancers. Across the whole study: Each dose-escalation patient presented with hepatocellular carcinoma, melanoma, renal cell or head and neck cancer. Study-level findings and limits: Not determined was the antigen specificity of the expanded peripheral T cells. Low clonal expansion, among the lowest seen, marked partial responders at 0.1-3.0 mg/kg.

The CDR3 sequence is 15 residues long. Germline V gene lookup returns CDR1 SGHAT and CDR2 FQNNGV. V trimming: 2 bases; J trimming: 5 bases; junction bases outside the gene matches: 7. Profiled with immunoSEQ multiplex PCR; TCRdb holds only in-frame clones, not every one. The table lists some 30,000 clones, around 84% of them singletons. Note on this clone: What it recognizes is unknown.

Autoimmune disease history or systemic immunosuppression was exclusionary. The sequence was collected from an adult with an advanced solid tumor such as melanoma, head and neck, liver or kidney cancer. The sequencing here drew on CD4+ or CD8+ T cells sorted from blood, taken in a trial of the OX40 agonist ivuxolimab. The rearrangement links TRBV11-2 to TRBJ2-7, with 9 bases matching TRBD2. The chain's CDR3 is CASSLIGGRAHEQYF. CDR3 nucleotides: TGTGCCAGCAGCTTAATTGGCGGGAGGGCCCACGAGCAGTACTTC.